These T cell receptor beta chains were read from a single sample in a study of T cell responses to AZD1222 COVID-19 vaccine. Assay: immunoSEQ multiplex PCR; the TCRdb copy retains only in-frame clones and omits some. The sample carries some 96,000 clones, 88% recorded once. Sequencing was performed on peripheral blood, taken 28 days after the second AZD1222 dose. Receptors were obtained from an adult who received the AZD1222 COVID-19 vaccine. Each CDR3 is given with its conserved first and last residue. Rows give clone size only sometimes, using once, few, many, or a class for an expanded clone.

clone size,V gene,J gene,CDR3 protein
.,TRBV5-1,TRBJ2-7,CASSNVGSNYEQYF
.,TRBV2,TRBJ2-1,CASKAISYNEQFF
.,TRBV28,TRBJ2-1,CASSLSGQGAYNEQFF
once,TRBV3-1/TRBV3-2,TRBJ2-3,CASSLTTGITDTQYF
.,TRBV27,TRBJ2-7,CASSFQPGGYEQYF
.,TRBV11-3,TRBJ2-1,CASSLGGLAGDPWNEQFF
.,TRBV30,TRBJ2-7,CAWSTYEGTPYEQYF
.,TRBV11-2,TRBJ1-1,CASSLERRGEAFF
.,TRBV29-1,TRBJ2-7,CSVEEGDEQYF
once,TRBV3-1/TRBV3-2,TRBJ1-2,CASTSGPRDYGYTF
.,TRBV23-1,TRBJ1-2,CASSQSGQIYGYTF
.,TRBV9,TRBJ1-2,CASSKPGGTGAHYGYTF
.,TRBV6-5,TRBJ1-3,CASRDWRNTIYF
.,TRBV5-6,TRBJ2-2,CASSLLDREPGELFF
once,TRBV3-1/TRBV3-2,TRBJ2-1,CASSQGPKLAGGNYNEQFF
.,TRBV2,TRBJ1-2,CASNPREGARNSNYGYTF
.,TRBV27,TRBJ1-6,CASSLWATGDSSPLHF
.,TRBV5-1,TRBJ2-7,CASRRDGNNYEQYF
.,TRBV5-1,TRBJ2-2,CASSFRLAQNTGELFF
.,TRBV9,TRBJ2-2,CASSTSANTGELFF
.,TRBV2,TRBJ1-2,CASKMTGSDGYTF
.,TRBV7-2,TRBJ2-1,CASSLEVAHNEQFF
.,TRBV19,TRBJ2-2,CASSNQGNTGELFF
.,TRBV10-1,TRBJ1-1,CASMGGPDSRKAFF
.,TRBV30,TRBJ1-6,CACRIGGGDNSPLHF
.,TRBV7-9,TRBJ2-2,CASSLLLADTGELFF
.,TRBV5-6,TRBJ2-3,CASSLVGTSTDTQYF
.,TRBV27,TRBJ1-6,CASSPTSSYNSPLHF
.,TRBV5-1,TRBJ1-1,CASSFGQEPNTEAFF